The rows below give T cell receptor beta chains drawn from one sample of a study of cytomegalovirus exposure and HLA in healthy donors. Clones were sequenced by immunoSEQ multiplex PCR, and TCRdb holds only the in-frame ones, with some missing. The sample holds approximately 200,000 clones, approximately 88% seen once. The sequenced sample consisted of PBMCs. The receptors here all came from a boy between 10 and 17 years old in good health and CMV-seronegative. The conserved cysteine and the conserved F or W are not part of the CDR3 here. A row's size may be missing; if present it is once, few, many or a size class.

v_call	clone_size	j_call	cdr3_aa
TRBV7-3	once	TRBJ2-3	ASSLTRTSGRAATQY
TRBV5-1	NA	TRBJ1-1	ASSLGHYEAF
TRBV5-5	NA	TRBJ2-7	ASSPEWTSGSAEQY
TRBV7-8	NA	TRBJ2-3	ASSQDSVSTDTQY
TRBV7-2	NA	TRBJ1-5	ASAADRGNSNQPQH
TRBV6-1	NA	TRBJ2-1	ASGEGVQIYNEQF
TRBV4-3	NA	TRBJ2-3	ASSQDEGGNTDTQY
TRBV9	NA	TRBJ2-5	ASSGSGGQETQY
TRBV10-1	NA	TRBJ2-3	ASSESTRSFGRALTDTQY
TRBV30	NA	TRBJ1-4	AWRQFQGAVEKLF
TRBV7-9	NA	TRBJ1-2	ASSLARGTGIVDFYGYT
TRBV18	NA	TRBJ2-1	ASSPSSLSSSYNEQF
TRBV9	NA	TRBJ2-2	ASSVSSAGANTGELF
TRBV14	NA	TRBJ2-1	ASSQDPGLAGAYNEQF
TRBV9	NA	TRBJ1-6	ASSVAGVDSPLH
TRBV4-2	NA	TRBJ2-3	ASSQDGRGLHGTDTQY
TRBV7-2	NA	TRBJ2-7	ASSLQGELSYEQY
TRBV12-5	once	TRBJ1-6	ASVREIGSQLYNSPLH
TRBV30	few	TRBJ2-4	AWRGNIGTSPH
TRBV5-6	few	TRBJ2-2	ASRLDRVNTGELF